This T cell receptor beta chain was sequenced during a study of blood T cells in healthy people across ages. General study findings and limits: As age increased, TCR beta diversity per million T cells fell in a roughly linear fashion.

On this clonotype: Antigen: not known.

Next came a second PCR, run for about 6 to 11 cycles, which used a sample-barcoded 5' primer along with a J-beta primer mix. TCRdb re-called the 5' RACE reads through MiXCR, storing one row per CDR3 protein. The sample has about 730,000 distinct CDR3 sequences; around 40% are singletons. The donors, all healthy, were Caucasians living in Russia, aged about 6 to 100. This TCR was recovered from an older woman in good health. Sequences were obtained from blood.

The CDR3: CAWSSPAGGTGELFF. The DNA of the CDR3 is TGTGCCTGGAGTTCCCCGGCGGGGGGGACCGGGGAGCTGTTTTTT. The rearrangement uses TRBV30 and TRBJ2-2; 9 bases are a match to TRBD2. V was clipped by 2 bases and J by 5 bases; unmatched bases: 6. This CDR3 is 15 amino acids long. Germline CDR1 GTSNPN, CDR2 SVGIG (reference sequence).